These 2 T cell receptor beta chains were all obtained from the same sample, sequenced in a study of early T cells in non-severe SARS-CoV-2 infection. TCRdb re-derived calls from the 5' RACE reads in MiXCR, one entry per CDR3 protein. The table records about 55,000 distinct CDR3 sequences, around 14% of them present only once. The specimen was whole blood, collected at baseline. These receptors originate from an adult who was a healthcare worker with PCR-confirmed SARS-CoV-2 infection or an uninfected control (not recorded which).

V is TRBV11-2 and J is TRBJ2-3, with 7 bases matching TRBD2. Looked up from germline, CDR1 is SGHAT and CDR2 is FQNNGV. The CDR3 consists of 16 residues. V lost 3 bases to trimming and J lost 4 bases; unmatched junction nucleotides: 10. This chain's CDR3 is CASSLYVGGPPDTQYF. The CDR3 region has the DNA TGTGCCAGCAGCTTGTATGTGGGAGGGCCCCCAGATACGCAGTATTTT.

The chain couples TRBV12-5 to TRBJ2-7; 8 bases map to TRBD1. Germline CDR1 reads LGHNT; CDR2 reads FRNRAP. This CDR3 has 14 amino acids. V lost 3 bases and J lost 5; bases outside the gene matches: 6. DNA for the CDR3: TGTGCTAGTGGTTTCGGGACAGGCCACCACGAGCAGTACTTC. Residues: CASGFGTGHHEQYF.